Listed below are T cell receptor beta chains from one sample, sequenced in a study of T cells after yellow fever vaccination. TCRdb recomputed calls from the 5' RACE reads with MiXCR, one row per CDR3 protein. This repertoire shows some 96,000 distinct CDR3 sequences, roughly 8.2% found once; its top ten account for approximately 15%. The sample here was CD8+ T cells not binding an NS4B(214-222) dextramer, sorted from PBMCs, taken less than 16 days after the first yellow fever vaccination. The source of these receptors is a man in his late teens or twenties who received the YFV17D yellow fever vaccine. Both conserved end residues are part of each CDR3. A D gene is named only where the DNA matches it firmly. Size values are once, few and many counts, or a class for expanded clones, and some rows have none.

TRBJ2-1	TRBD1	TRBV29-1	many	CSVADGTGGTNEQFF	TGCAGCGTTGCGGATGGGACAGGGGGCACCAATGAGCAGTTCTTC
TRBJ2-3	TRBD2	TRBV27	few	CASSFVAGITDTQYF	TGTGCCAGCAGTTTTGTAGCGGGAATCACAGATACGCAGTATTTT
TRBJ2-5	NA	TRBV4-1	NA	CASSQVAGDQETQYF	TGCGCCAGCAGCCAAGTGGCAGGTGATCAAGAGACCCAGTACTTC
TRBJ1-1	TRBD1	TRBV3-1	NA	CASSQARQGNTEAFF	TGTGCCAGCAGCCAAGCTAGACAGGGGAACACTGAAGCTTTCTTT
TRBJ1-1	NA	TRBV19	many	CASSWVANTEAFF	TGTGCCAGTAGTTGGGTGGCGAACACTGAAGCTTTCTTT
TRBJ1-2	TRBD1	TRBV27	few	CASSLLGGAGYGYTF	TGTGCCAGCAGTTTATTAGGGGGCGCGGGCTATGGCTACACCTTC
TRBJ2-5	TRBD1	TRBV20-1	few	CSAFAPGQGQQETQYF	TGCAGTGCTTTCGCGCCGGGACAGGGTCAACAAGAGACCCAGTACTTC
TRBJ1-1	NA	TRBV5-1	many	CASSLGWDLNTEAFF	TGCGCCAGCAGCTTGGGGTGGGACCTGAACACTGAAGCTTTCTTT
TRBJ2-5	TRBD2	TRBV27	few	CASSLAGVWETQYF	TGTGCCAGCAGTTTAGCGGGGGTTTGGGAGACCCAGTACTTC
TRBJ2-3	TRBD1	TRBV28	few	CASKPRDRATDTQYF	TGTGCCAGCAAACCCCGGGACAGGGCTACAGATACGCAGTATTTT
TRBJ1-1	NA	TRBV12-3/TRBV12-4	many	CASSLGGPEAFF	TGTGCCAGCAGTTTGGGGGGGCCTGAAGCTTTCTTT
TRBJ2-1	TRBD1	TRBV2	many	CASSGWTGDNEQFF	TGTGCCAGCAGCGGTTGGACAGGGGACAATGAGCAGTTCTTC
TRBJ2-5	TRBD1	TRBV7-9	NA	CASSHRDRGKEETQYF	TGTGCCAGCAGCCACAGGGACAGGGGAAAGGAGGAGACCCAGTACTTC
TRBJ2-3	TRBD2	TRBV5-6	NA	CASSFWVGLAVDTQYF	TGTGCCAGCAGCTTCTGGGTAGGACTAGCCGTAGATACGCAGTATTTT
TRBJ2-2	NA	TRBV6-5	NA	CASSSPPRLTGFTTGELFF	TGTGCCAGCAGTTCACCGCCACGACTAACGGGGTTTACTACCGGGGAGCTGTTTTTT
TRBJ2-3	TRBD1	TRBV23-1	few	CASSPGDRGLTDTQYF	TGCGCCAGCAGTCCCGGGGACAGGGGTTTAACAGATACGCAGTATTTT
TRBJ1-2	NA	TRBV4-1	many	CASSQDQGLNGYTF	TGCGCCAGCAGCCAAGATCAGGGGCTCAACGGCTACACCTTC
TRBJ1-1	TRBD1	TRBV12-3/TRBV12-4	few	CASSTTGALEAFF	TGTGCCAGCAGTACGACAGGGGCTCTTGAAGCTTTCTTT
TRBJ2-3	NA	TRBV11-2	NA	CASSSLEGPPAQYF	TGTGCCAGCAGTTCTCTTGAGGGGCCGCCGGCGCAGTATTTT
TRBJ1-5	NA	TRBV12-3/TRBV12-4	many	CASSSSQPQHF	TGTGCCAGCAGCTCGTCTCAGCCCCAGCATTTT
TRBJ1-1	TRBD1	TRBV20-1	few	CSARSWDRVFGLTEAFF	TGCAGTGCTAGGTCCTGGGACAGGGTATTCGGGCTCACTGAAGCTTTCTTT
TRBJ2-1	NA	TRBV6-1	NA	CASSVRAPNEQFF	TGTGCCAGCAGTGTCCGTGCGCCCAATGAGCAGTTCTTC
TRBJ1-1	TRBD1	TRBV7-2	NA	CASREGGDRGPGAFF	TGTGCCAGCAGAGAGGGAGGGGACAGGGGGCCTGGGGCTTTCTTT
TRBJ1-1	TRBD1	TRBV6-2/TRBV6-3	few	CASSPDRGITEAFF	TGTGCCAGCAGCCCGGACAGGGGGATTACTGAAGCTTTCTTT
TRBJ2-3	TRBD1	TRBV4-1	few	CASSAREGAVTDTQYF	TGCGCCAGCAGCGCCCGTGAGGGGGCAGTTACAGATACGCAGTATTTT
TRBJ2-3	NA	TRBV7-9	many	CASSLWGGGTDTQYF	TGTGCCAGCAGCTTATGGGGCGGGGGCACAGATACGCAGTATTTT
TRBJ2-3	TRBD2	TRBV11-2	many	CASSSESRRGGLFSTHTQYF	TGTGCCAGCAGCTCAGAAAGTCGGCGGGGGGGCCTTTTTAGCACTCATACGCAGTATTTT
TRBJ2-1	TRBD1	TRBV12-3/TRBV12-4	few	CASSLWDSQGHEQFF	TGTGCCAGCAGTTTATGGGACAGTCAGGGACATGAGCAGTTCTTC
TRBJ2-1	NA	TRBV29-1	NA	CSVEQGNWNEQFF	TGCAGCGTTGAACAGGGAAATTGGAATGAGCAGTTCTTC
TRBJ2-7	NA	TRBV4-1	few	CASSQVVRDEQYF	TGCGCCAGCAGCCAAGTCGTGAGAGACGAGCAGTACTTC
TRBJ2-3	TRBD2	TRBV27	few	CASSNRGLAGPDTQYF	TGTGCCAGCAGTAATCGGGGTCTAGCGGGGCCTGATACGCAGTATTTT
TRBJ2-5	NA	TRBV20-1	NA	CSASTGLTQYF	TGCAGTGCTAGCACGGGGTTGACCCAGTACTTC
TRBJ2-5	NA	TRBV7-9	few	CASSDQETQYF	TGTGCCAGCAGCGACCAAGAGACCCAGTACTTC
TRBJ2-7	NA	TRBV11-1	few	CASSSLLSPYEQYF	TGTGCCAGCAGCTCCCTCCTCTCCCCCTACGAGCAGTACTTC
TRBJ2-5	NA	TRBV25-1	NA	CASNSPEETQYF	TGTGCCAGCAATTCGCCAGAAGAGACCCAGTACTTC
TRBJ1-1	NA	TRBV29-1	few	CSVESTGLREAFF	TGCAGCGTTGAGTCTACAGGCCTCCGAGAAGCTTTCTTT
TRBJ2-1	NA	TRBV20-1	many	CSADGLDNEQFF	TGCAGTGCTGATGGACTCGACAATGAGCAGTTCTTC
TRBJ1-1	NA	TRBV7-2	few	CASTKFSSGSEAFF	TGTGCCAGCACCAAATTTTCCTCAGGTAGTGAAGCTTTCTTT
TRBJ1-1	TRBD1	TRBV7-6	many	CASSANQGAEAFF	TGTGCCAGCAGCGCCAACCAGGGGGCTGAAGCTTTCTTT
TRBJ2-3	NA	TRBV4-1	NA	CASSQGPGSETDTQYF	TGCGCCAGCAGCCAAGGACCGGGATCGGAGACAGATACGCAGTATTTT
TRBJ2-3	TRBD2	TRBV3-1	few	CASSQPTSGELDTQYF	TGTGCCAGCAGCCAGCCGACTAGCGGGGAGCTAGATACGCAGTATTTT
TRBJ2-1	NA	TRBV4-1	few	CASSQGRSVVGNEQFF	TGCGCCAGCAGCCAAGGCAGAAGCGTCGTAGGCAATGAGCAGTTCTTC
TRBJ2-1	NA	TRBV27	few	CASSLSSAFNEQFF	TGTGCCAGCAGTTTGTCTAGCGCTTTCAATGAGCAGTTCTTC
TRBJ2-5	TRBD2	TRBV6-8	few	CANGGTNQETQYF	TGTGCCAACGGAGGGACTAACCAAGAGACCCAGTACTTC
TRBJ2-7	TRBD1	TRBV11-2	few	CASSFRGQGDYEQYF	TGTGCCAGCAGCTTCCGAGGACAGGGTGATTACGAGCAGTACTTC
TRBJ1-2	NA	TRBV1	few	CTSSQGLGGEGYGYTF	TGCACCAGCAGCCAAGGGTTGGGGGGCGAAGGGTATGGCTACACCTTC
TRBJ2-5	TRBD1	TRBV30	NA	CAWSHGQGGRETQYF	TGTGCCTGGAGTCACGGACAGGGAGGTAGGGAGACCCAGTACTTC
TRBJ1-4	TRBD1	TRBV4-3	few	CASSLYRGPGEKLFF	TGCGCCAGCAGCCTATACAGGGGGCCCGGTGAAAAACTGTTTTTT
TRBJ2-7	NA	TRBV10-3	NA	CAICVTQGGLSYEQYF	TGTGCCATCTGTGTTACCCAAGGGGGGCTCTCCTACGAGCAGTACTTC
TRBJ2-2	NA	TRBV11-2	NA	CASSLGGAELFF	TGTGCCAGCAGCTTAGGAGGTGCAGAGCTGTTTTTT
TRBJ1-5	NA	TRBV6-1	few	CASSSEPTGSNQPQHF	TGTGCCAGCAGCTCGGAGCCCACAGGGAGCAATCAGCCCCAGCATTTT
TRBJ2-5	TRBD2	TRBV6-1	NA	CASSDRDYSRGTQYF	TGTGCCAGCAGTGACCGGGACTACTCAAGAGGGACCCAGTACTTC
TRBJ1-1	NA	TRBV7-9	few	CASSPESNTEAFF	TGTGCCAGCAGCCCCGAGTCTAACACTGAAGCTTTCTTT
TRBJ1-1	NA	TRBV13	NA	CASSNTENTEAFF	TGTGCCAGCAGCAACACAGAGAACACTGAAGCTTTCTTT
TRBJ1-1	TRBD1	TRBV29-1	NA	CSVDPAGGFTEAFF	TGCAGCGTTGATCCCGCAGGGGGCTTTACTGAAGCTTTCTTT
TRBJ2-5	NA	TRBV6-2/TRBV6-3	NA	CASSYSVSLQETQYF	TGTGCCAGCAGTTACTCCGTTAGCCTCCAAGAGACCCAGTACTTC
TRBJ1-2	NA	TRBV4-1	NA	CASSQGAVGYTF	TGCGCCAGCAGCCAGGGGGCGGTTGGCTACACCTTC
TRBJ1-3	NA	TRBV7-9	NA	CASSSTTSGNTIYF	TGTGCCAGCAGCTCCACGACTTCCGGAAACACCATATATTTT